This TCR beta chain was identified during a study of control samples from healthy donors and cancer patients. The data were produced by immunoSEQ multiplex PCR, yet TCRdb's version contains in-frame clones alone and is incomplete. The sample holds roughly 170,000 clones, around 88% seen once. CDR3 length equals 14 residues. The germline gives CDR1 LGHNT, CDR2 FRNRAP. Trimming pared 1 base from V and 4 bases from J, leaving 7 bases between. Sequenced material: blood. The clonotype originates from a woman in her 30s in good health. The chain recombines TRBV12-5 with TRBJ2-2; D gene uncertain. CDR3 nucleotide sequence: TGTGCTAGTGGTTTGGGCGAGGTCACCGGGGAGCTGTTTTTT. Translation gives CASGLGEVTGELFF.